This is a list of T cell receptor beta chains from one sample in a study of T cell clones after liver transplantation. TCRdb keeps only in-frame clones here, not all; method: immunoSEQ multiplex PCR. The sample has tens of thousands of clones, nearly 85% seen once. The sequencing here drew on CD4+ T cells from blood, taken 46 months after liver transplant. These receptors came from a human patient who received a liver transplant. Some T cells may originate from the graft donor. The CDR3 runs from the conserved cysteine through the conserved F or W. D genes are given only for firm matches. Size tells how often a clone was seen (once, few, many) or the class of an expanded clone, and some rows leave it out.

>TRBD1|.|TRBJ2-7|TRBV18
CASSPQGAGYEQYF
TGTGCCAGCTCACCGCAGGGGGCTGGCTACGAGCAGTACTTC
>.|.|TRBJ1-2|TRBV29-1
CSVDGQGYTGYTF
TGCAGCGTTGATGGGCAGGGGTATACCGGCTACACCTTC
>.|.|TRBJ1-2|TRBV19
CASPPRQEGYTF
TGTGCCAGTCCCCCCCGTCAGGAGGGCTACACCTTC
>.|once|TRBJ1-1|TRBV2
CASRREGGTEAFF
TGTGCCAGCAGAAGAGAGGGGGGGACTGAAGCTTTCTTT
>.|few|TRBJ1-1|TRBV6-5
CASSRGNTEAFF
TGTGCCAGCTCGAGGGGTAACACTGAAGCTTTCTTT
>.|.|TRBJ2-7|TRBV4-2
CASSQDMTSNQVQYF
TGTGCCAGCAGCCAAGATATGACTTCAAATCAGGTGCAGTACTTC
>.|.|TRBJ1-2|TRBV6-6
CASSGRTVYGYTF
TGTGCCAGCAGTGGGAGGACGGTTTATGGCTACACCTTC
>.|few|TRBJ2-1|TRBV6-1
CASSEPGGSERKQFF
TGTGCCAGCAGTGAACCGGGGGGCTCCGAAAGAAAGCAGTTCTTC
>TRBD1|.|TRBJ2-7|TRBV5-1
CASSPTGGGYEQYF
TGCGCCAGCAGCCCGACAGGGGGCGGCTACGAGCAGTACTTC
>.|once|TRBJ2-1|TRBV18
CASSRSEAVNEQFF
TGTGCCAGCTCCCGGTCCGAAGCTGTCAATGAGCAGTTCTTC
>.|.|TRBJ2-2|TRBV5-1
CASSVSSGTDTGELFF
TGCGCCAGCAGTGTTAGTTCCGGGACGGACACCGGGGAGCTGTTTTTT
>.|once|TRBJ1-1|TRBV19
CASSQNSGTLGEAFF
TGTGCCAGTAGTCAAAACTCCGGGACCCTTGGAGAAGCTTTCTTT
>TRBD2|.|TRBJ2-1|TRBV9
CASSGTSGRINEQFF
TGTGCCAGCAGCGGGACTAGCGGGAGGATCAATGAGCAGTTCTTC
>.|.|TRBJ2-2|TRBV7-2
CASSFRNTGELFF
TGTGCCAGCAGCTTCCGGAACACCGGGGAGCTGTTTTTT
>TRBD1|once|TRBJ1-1|TRBV28
CASSGDRVDTEAFF
TGTGCCAGCAGTGGTGACAGGGTGGACACTGAAGCTTTCTTT
>.|.|TRBJ2-1|TRBV9
CASSVGSGTYNEQFF
TGTGCCAGCAGCGTAGGTAGCGGCACATACAATGAGCAGTTCTTC
>.|.|TRBJ2-7|TRBV6-6
CASASSNSYEQYF
TGTGCCAGCGCCTCGAGCAACTCCTACGAGCAGTACTTC
>TRBD1|.|TRBJ2-7|TRBV6-5
CASSLGQGSYEQYF
TGTGCCAGCAGCCTTGGACAGGGCTCCTACGAGCAGTACTTC
>TRBD1|.|TRBJ2-7|TRBV6-1
CAGQTGPYEQYF
TGTGCCGGACAGACAGGGCCCTACGAGCAGTACTTC
>.|.|TRBJ1-1|TRBV2
CASRGPRVWNTEAFF
TGTGCCAGCAGAGGCCCCAGGGTGTGGAACACTGAAGCTTTCTTT
>TRBD2|.|TRBJ2-1|TRBV28
CASSSSSGRAKNEQFF
TGTGCCAGCAGTTCCTCTAGCGGGAGGGCAAAAAATGAGCAGTTCTTC
>.|.|TRBJ2-7|TRBV2
CASNRGSYEQYF
TGTGCCAGCAATCGCGGCTCCTACGAGCAGTACTTC
>.|few|TRBJ1-1|TRBV2
CASSGGVNTEAFF
TGTGCCAGCAGTGGGGGAGTGAACACTGAAGCTTTCTTT
>.|.|TRBJ1-1|TRBV7-2
CASSYRESTEAFF
TGTGCCAGCAGTTACAGGGAGAGCACTGAAGCTTTCTTT